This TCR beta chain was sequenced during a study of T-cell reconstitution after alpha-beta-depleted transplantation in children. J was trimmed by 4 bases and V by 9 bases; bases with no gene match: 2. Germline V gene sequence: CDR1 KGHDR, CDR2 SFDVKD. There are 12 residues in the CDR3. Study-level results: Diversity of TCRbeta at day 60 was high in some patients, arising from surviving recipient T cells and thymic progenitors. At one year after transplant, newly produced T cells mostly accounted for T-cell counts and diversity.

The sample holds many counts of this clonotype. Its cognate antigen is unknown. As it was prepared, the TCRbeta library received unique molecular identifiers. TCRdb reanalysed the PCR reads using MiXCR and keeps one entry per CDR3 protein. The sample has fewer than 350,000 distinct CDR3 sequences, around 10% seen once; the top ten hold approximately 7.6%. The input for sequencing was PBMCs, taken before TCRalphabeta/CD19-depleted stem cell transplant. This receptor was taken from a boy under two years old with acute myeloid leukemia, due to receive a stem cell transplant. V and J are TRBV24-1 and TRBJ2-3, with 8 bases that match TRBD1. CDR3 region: CATAGGADTQYF. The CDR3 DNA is TGTGCCACCGCAGGGGGCGCAGATACGCAGTATTTT.